The 10 T cell receptor beta chains presented below share a single source sample, sequenced in a study of T cell responses to AZD1222 COVID-19 vaccine. Data came from immunoSEQ multiplex PCR; TCRdb stores just in-frame clones and leaves some out. Seen here are 60,000 to 100,000 clones, around 87% observed once, and the top ten hold roughly 24%. Sample: peripheral blood, taken on day 0 of AZD1222 vaccination. The receptors were gathered from an adult in good health.

The rearrangement joins TRBV27 to TRBJ2-7, with a weak D call TRBD2 (6 bases). Trimming stripped 11 bases from V and 2 bases from J, with 10 bases between. Looked up from germline, CDR1 is MNHEY and CDR2 is SMNVEV (reference sequence). This CDR3 has 11 residues. Written as DNA, the CDR3 is TGTGCCGCGGGGAGTACCTACGAGCAGTACTTC. Translated, it gives CAAGSTYEQYF.

This chain joins TRBV28 and TRBJ1-4, with 7 bases that match TRBD1. CDR1 and CDR2 from the germline V gene are MDHEN and SYDVKM. The CDR3 extends over 15 amino acids. The V gene end was trimmed by 3 bases and the J gene end by 2 bases; junction bases not matched to a gene: 3. The CDR3 DNA sequence: TGTGCCAGCAGTTTTGACAGGGTCACTAATGAAAAACTGTTTTTT. The encoded protein is CASSFDRVTNEKLFF.

V gene TRBV5-4 combines with J gene TRBJ2-7, with D unresolved. V was shortened by 3 bases and J by 2 bases, with 12 bases between the two germline ends. The CDR3 has 14 residues. Germline V gives CDR1 SGHNT, CDR2 YYREEE (reference sequence). The CDR3 protein is CASSSPDGTYEQYF. The CDR3 DNA follows: TGTGCCAGCAGCTCCCCCGACGGTACCTACGAGCAGTACTTC.

This CDR3 reads CASSIRQNNSPLHF. The CDR3 DNA reads as TGTGCCAGTAGTATAAGACAGAATAATTCACCCCTCCACTTT. This sequence joins TRBV19 and TRBJ1-6, with D possibly being TRBD1 (5 bases). There are 14 residues in the CDR3. Trimming took 2 bases from V and 5 from J, leaving 7 bases between them. The germline V gene encodes CDR1 LNHDA and CDR2 SQIVND (reference sequence). The full variable domain, completed using reference TRBV19 and TRBJ1-6, is DGGITQSPKYLFRKEGQNVTLSCEQNLNHDAMYWYRQDPGQGLRLIYYSQIVNDFQKGDIAEGYSVSREKKESFPLTVTSAQKNPTAFYLCASSIRQNNSPLHFGNGTRLTVT.

The CDR3 protein is CASSQRSGSSYNEQFF. DNA of the CDR3: TGTGCCAGCAGTCAAAGGAGCGGGAGCTCCTACAATGAGCAGTTCTTC. The rearrangement uses TRBV11-2 and TRBJ2-1, with 8 bases aligning to TRBD2. Germline V CDR1 and CDR2: SGHAT, FQNNGV. The trim removed 6 bases at V and 0 bases at J, leaving 7 bases unmatched. There are 16 residues in the CDR3.

The rearrangement joins TRBV5-1 to TRBJ2-7; D is uncertain. Germline lookup yields CDR1 SGHRS and CDR2 YFSETQ. The CDR3 has 16 residues. V was trimmed by 4 bases and J by 6 bases, leaving 23 bases between them. CDR3 sequence reads: CASSPLSAAGTSEQYF. The CDR3 DNA sequence: TGCGCCAGCAGCCCTTTATCGGCGGCCGGTACGAGCGAGCAGTACTTC.

This clone showed up just a few times. This chain links TRBV11-3 with TRBJ1-3; no reliable D call. Per the germline V gene, CDR1 is SGHNT and CDR2 is YENEEA. The CDR3 is 14 amino acids. The V and J ends lost 0 bases and 7 bases respectively, with 10 bases between them. The CDR3 DNA sequence: TGTGCCAGCAGCTTAGACCGGACTTCGAACACCATATATTTT. Protein sequence: CASSLDRTSNTIYF.

The chain is built from TRBV7-2 and TRBJ2-1; D is possibly TRBD2 (6 bases). Germline values: CDR1 SGHTA, CDR2 FQGNSA. CDR3 size: 14 residues. V dropped 2 bases and J dropped 3 bases, with 8 bases sitting between them. In DNA form, the CDR3 reads TGTGCCAGCAGCTTAACGGGAGTCTACAATGAGCAGTTCTTC. It codes for CASSLTGVYNEQFF.

V usage is TRBV5-1 and J usage is TRBJ1-1, with TRBD1 as a possible D gene (6 bases). The CDR3 is 13 residues long. Between the trimmed V and J ends, which lost 3 bases and 3 bases, there was a span of 9 bases. Germline CDR1 is SGHRS and CDR2 is YFSETQ. In nucleotides, the CDR3 is TGCGCCAGCAGCTCAGGGGTAGACACTGAAGCTTTCTTT. It specifies CASSSGVDTEAFF. The full variable domain, its missing parts supplied by reference TRBV5-1 and TRBJ1-1, is KAGVTQTPRYLIKTRGQQVTLSCSPISGHRSVSWYQQTPGQGLQFLFEYFSETQRNKGNFPGRFSGRQFSNSRSEMNVSTLELGDSALYLCASSSGVDTEAFFGQGTRLTVV.

This chain connects TRBV5-8 to TRBJ2-3; 7 nucleotides align to TRBD1. Germline V CDR1 and CDR2: SGHTS, YDEGEE. V was clipped by 4 bases and J by 1 base; unmatched bases: 6. The CDR3 runs to 15 residues. The CDR3 protein is CASSAETGRTDTQYF. The CDR3 nucleotides read TGTGCCAGCAGCGCGGAGACAGGGCGCACAGATACGCAGTATTTT.